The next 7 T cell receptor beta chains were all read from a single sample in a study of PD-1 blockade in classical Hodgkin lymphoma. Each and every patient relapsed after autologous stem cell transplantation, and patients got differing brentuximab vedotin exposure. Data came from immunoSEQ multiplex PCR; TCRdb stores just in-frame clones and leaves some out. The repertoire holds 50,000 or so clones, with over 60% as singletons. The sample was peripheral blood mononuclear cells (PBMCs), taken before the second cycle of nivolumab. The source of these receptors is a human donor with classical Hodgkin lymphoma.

The CDR3 protein is CASSSKSSITTIYF. The CDR3 nucleotides read TGTGCCAGCAGCTCTAAGTCGTCAATTACTACCATATATTTT. V and J are TRBV7-2 and TRBJ1-3; D not resolved. CDR1 and CDR2 from the germline V gene are SGHTA and FQGNSA. The V and J ends lost 4 bases and 10 bases respectively, with 17 bases between them. The CDR3 runs 14 residues.

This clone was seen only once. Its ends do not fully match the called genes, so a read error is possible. The CDR3 protein is CASTYGGGNTEAFF. The CDR3 bases are TGTGCCAGCACTTACGGGGGGGGGAACACTGAAGCTTTCTTT. The rearrangement links TRBV6-5 to TRBJ1-1; tentatively, D is TRBD1 (5 bases). Germline lookup yields CDR1 MNHEY and CDR2 SVGAGI. This CDR3 is built from 14 residues.

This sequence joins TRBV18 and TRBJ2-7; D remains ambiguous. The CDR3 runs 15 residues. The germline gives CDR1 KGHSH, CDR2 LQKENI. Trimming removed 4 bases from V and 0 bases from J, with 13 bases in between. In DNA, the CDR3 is TGTGCCAGCTCACTGACTCTGGAGAGCTCCTACGAGCAGTACTTC. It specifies CASSLTLESSYEQYF.

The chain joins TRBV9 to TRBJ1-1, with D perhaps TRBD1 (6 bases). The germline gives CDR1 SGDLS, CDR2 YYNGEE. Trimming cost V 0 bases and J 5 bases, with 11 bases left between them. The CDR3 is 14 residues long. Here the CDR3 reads CASSVDIRGTEAFF. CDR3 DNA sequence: TGTGCCAGCAGCGTAGACATCAGGGGTACTGAAGCTTTCTTT.

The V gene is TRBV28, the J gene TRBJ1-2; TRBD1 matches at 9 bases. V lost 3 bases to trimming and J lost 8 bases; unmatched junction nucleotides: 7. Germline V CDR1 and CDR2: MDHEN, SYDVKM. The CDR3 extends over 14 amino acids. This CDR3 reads CASSFSTGGFGYTF. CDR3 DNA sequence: TGTGCCAGCAGTTTTTCCACAGGGGGCTTCGGCTACACCTTC.

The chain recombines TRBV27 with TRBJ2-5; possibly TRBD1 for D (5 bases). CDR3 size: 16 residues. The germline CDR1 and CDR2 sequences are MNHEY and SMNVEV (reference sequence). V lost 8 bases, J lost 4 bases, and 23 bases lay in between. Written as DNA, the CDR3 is TGTGCCAGCGCAGTAGGGTCAAGGGGCGCCCGAGAGACCCAGTACTTC. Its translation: CASAVGSRGARETQYF.

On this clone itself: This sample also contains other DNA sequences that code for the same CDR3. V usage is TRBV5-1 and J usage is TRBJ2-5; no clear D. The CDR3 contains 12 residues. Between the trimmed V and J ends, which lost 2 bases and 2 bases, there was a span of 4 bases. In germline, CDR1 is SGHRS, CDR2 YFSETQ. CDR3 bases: TGCGCCAGCAGCTTAGGTCAAGAGACCCAGTACTTC. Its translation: CASSLGQETQYF. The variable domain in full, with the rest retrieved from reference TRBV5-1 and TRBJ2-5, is KAGVTQTPRYLIKTRGQQVTLSCSPISGHRSVSWYQQTPGQGLQFLFEYFSETQRNKGNFPGRFSGRQFSNSRSEMNVSTLELGDSALYLCASSLGQETQYFGPGTRLLVL.